The source of this TCR beta chain is a study of blood T cell repertoires in COVID-19 (dated by TCRdb to the early 2020s). A note on the overall study: Samples covering the acute and convalescent phases of COVID-19 were provided by collaborators in the United States, Italy and Spain. The prospective study material was composed of cDNA or gDNA derived from T cells, B-cell-depleted T cells, or PBMCs. The sample metadata nearly always contained a de-identified subject ID, COVID-19 status, age in years and sex. Samples came from the ongoing ImmuneRACE study (first 160 participants) plus 1,254 subjects from 6 global collaborators. Subjects who had been exposed to COVID-19, were actively infected with it, or had recovered from it provided the deeply sampled blood TCRbeta repertoires that made up the dataset. The repertoires were released in a freely available public database intended as a resource for research on the immune response to SARS-CoV-2. HLA class I and class II types, where available, came from metadata supplied by the sample provider rather than from assay-based typing. Points the paper makes about the study in general: Clinical and demographic metadata were provided uncurated, with the amount varying by source and participant.

Each collaborating institution followed its own protocols to collect whole blood in K2EDTA tubes. For TCRbeta analysis, collaborators shipped samples as frozen whole blood, isolated PBMCs, or DNA extracted from either of those sample types. With respect to this clone: No antigen is known for it. Qualities for individual bases were not recorded, and no much larger clone is one base off.

Measured from the cysteine to the phenylalanine, the CDR3 is 16 residues long. Solely the CDR3 DNA is kept, with 48 bases framed from the first base. TCRbeta CDR3 regions were amplified from genomic DNA using the immunoSEQ Assay, a bias-controlled multiplex PCR. In the original analysis: The number of nucleated cells in each sample was estimated by amplification of reference gene primers within the assay. To quantify the absolute abundance of each unique TCRbeta CDR3 rearrangement, sequence reads were collapsed and filtered. For each sample, productive Simpson clonality was calculated by taking the square root of Simpson's diversity index across productive rearrangements. Sourced from immuneACCESS, this table was stored by TCRdb with only in-frame sequences that have V and J called. A share of the clones is absent; for the studies checked, an unresolved V gene accounts for under half, and the remainder has no known explanation. That table is the source of V, J and clone size, and D and trimming were worked out from the DNA. The sample table lists under 300,000 clones, roughly 83% of them with a count of one. 12% of the sample comes from the top ten.

The receptor's source is an elderly man with acute or convalescent COVID-19. The material sequenced was peripheral blood. Rearrangement joined TRBV21-1 to TRBJ1-5; the table calls TRBD1, which could not be checked here. TRBV21-1 is flagged as a pseudogene. The sequenced DNA: TGTGCCAGCAGCAAAGTTCAGGGACAAGGCAATCAGCCCCAGCATTTT. It translates to CASSKVQGQGNQPQHF.